This TCR beta chain stems from a study of T cells after yellow fever vaccination. TCRdb recomputed calls from the 5' RACE reads with MiXCR, one row per CDR3 protein. This sample has tens of thousands of distinct CDR3 sequences; about an eighth occur once, and the top ten carry approximately 23%. The CDR3 has 14 amino acids. Trimming took off 1 base at V and 4 bases at J, with 7 bases between the two ends. The germline gives CDR1 SGHNT, CDR2 YENEEA. The sequence was obtained from a man between 18 and 35 years old who received the YFV17D yellow fever vaccine. V and J are TRBV11-3 and TRBJ2-2; possible D gene TRBD1, 5 bases. The specimen was CD8+ T cells not binding an NS4B(214-222) dextramer, sorted from PBMCs, collected roughly 20 days after the first yellow fever vaccination. In nucleotides, the CDR3 is TGTGCCAGCAGCTTAGGGGGCGGCACCGGGGAGCTGTTTTTT. It is translated as CASSLGGGTGELFF.